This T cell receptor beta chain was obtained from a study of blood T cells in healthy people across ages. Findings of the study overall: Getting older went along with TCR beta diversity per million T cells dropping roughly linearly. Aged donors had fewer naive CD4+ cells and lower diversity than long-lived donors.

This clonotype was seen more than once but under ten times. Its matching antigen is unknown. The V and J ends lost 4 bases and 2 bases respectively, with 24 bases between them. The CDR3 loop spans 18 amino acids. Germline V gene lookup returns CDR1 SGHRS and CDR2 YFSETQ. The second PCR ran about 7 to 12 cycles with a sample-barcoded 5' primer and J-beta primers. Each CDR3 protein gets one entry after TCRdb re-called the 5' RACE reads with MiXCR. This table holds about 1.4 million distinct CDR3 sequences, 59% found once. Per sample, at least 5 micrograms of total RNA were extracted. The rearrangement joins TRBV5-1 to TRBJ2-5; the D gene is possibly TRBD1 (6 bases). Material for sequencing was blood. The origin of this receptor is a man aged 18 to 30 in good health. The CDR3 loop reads CASSPSFAPGQVQETQYF. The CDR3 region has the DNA TGCGCCAGCAGCCCCAGCTTTGCTCCGGGACAAGTACAAGAGACCCAGTACTTC.